This entry describes one T cell receptor beta chain. Its recognized antigen is unknown. No qualities accompany the bases; no much larger clone lies one base away. This sample was taken from a study of blood T cells in healthy people across ages (dated by TCRdb to the mid-2010s). Study-level background: In model experiments, template switching captured roughly one uniquely barcoded TCR beta cDNA molecule for every two T cells. Using deep sequencing normalized with unique cDNA molecular identifiers, the study measured how TCR beta repertoire diversity changes with age. Four age groups were formed from the donors: young (average around 15 years), middle-aged (roughly 38), aged (approximately 60) and long-lived (approximately 78). The study analyzed two additional independent replicas of 1 million unique cDNA reads from the same blood draw for two donors, one aged 18 to 29 and one aged 80 or older. What the authors observed across the whole study: Total diversity estimates from one million sequenced T cells were considered lower bounds and underestimates. Observed TCR beta diversity per million T cells fell roughly linearly with age, and a significant reduction was already apparent by age roughly 40. Because the CMV infection status of the donors was unknown, age-related changes in expanded clonotypes may potentially have been confounded. Because profiling used bulk unsorted PBMCs, naive and antigen-experienced compartments could not be compared conclusively. Compared with the aged group, the long-lived group had more naive CD4+ T cells, fewer expanded clones and increased TCR diversity, suggesting age selection. A strong correlation was found between observed TCR beta diversity and the percentage of naive T cells measured by flow cytometry.

The CDR3 sequence holds 16 residues, the cysteine and phenylalanine included. Only the CDR3 region is kept as DNA, spanning 48 bases read in frame from base 1. The germline V and J ends show losses of 2 bases and 2 bases respectively, and no gene match explains 3 bases of the junction. The germline V gene supplies CDR1 MNHEY and CDR2 SVGAGI. Systemically healthy Caucasian individuals from Russia, around 39 in total and aged about 6 to 100 years, were included as donors. Each donor gave about 11 milliliters of peripheral blood, drawn into EDTA-treated Vacutainer tubes. Ficoll-Paque density-gradient centrifugation was used to isolate PBMCs, with at least 7 million per sample. Trizol reagent was used to extract total RNA from the PBMCs, yielding at least 5.5 micrograms per sample. For every donor, an aliquot of PBMCs went through flow cytometry to measure the percentages of naive CD45RAhigh/CD27high T cells.

Library preparation employed 5' RACE. Sequenced on an Illumina HiSeq 2500. A second PCR of roughly 7 to 11 cycles was performed with a sample-barcoded 5' primer and a J-beta primer mix. Each TCR beta cDNA molecule received a unique molecular identifier from a template-switch 5' adaptor carrying 12 random nucleotides. Each sample yielded at least 2.5 million CDR3-containing paired-end reads. First-strand cDNA was synthesized from all RNA with the Mint cDNA synthesis kit, primed by a TRBC-specific oligonucleotide. After uracil-DNA glycosylase treatment, a first 18-cycle PCR used universal primers M1SS and BC2_uni_R on all cDNA. In the paper's pipeline: Normalization of each sample was performed by random selection of 1 million high-quality reads, each carrying a distinct molecular identifier. Instead of being binned into consensus sequences, reads that shared molecular identifiers were thrown out. MiTCR, run with a Q25 quality threshold and the strictest error-elimination algorithm, handled CDR3 identification, clonotype clustering and error correction. Lower-bound total TCR beta diversity was estimated with a nonparametric unseen species model using Euler transformation. TCRdb redid the processing of the public reads, applying fastp at Q25 and MiXCR, and retained in-frame beta chains. Each CDR3 protein gets just one entry, which takes the most common genes and DNA from the rows behind it. The authors' filters were not applied to this entry. The sample table shows some 930,000 distinct CDR3 sequences, and 25% to 30% are seen once. The leading ten clones occupy roughly 10% of the sample.

These data are also associated with another study on T cells of mothers and their children. The second study's paper adds: Nine systemically healthy Caucasian individuals served as donors, namely three mothers together with their six children. cDNA synthesis consumed the entire amount of extracted RNA, loaded at 1.5 ug RNA in each 15 ul reaction. Sample barcodes and 2-4 random nucleotides were added via the M1S primer in the second PCR. Over 8.5 million TCR beta CDR3 reads were obtained for each mother, and 2.5 million to 3.5 million reads were obtained for each child. TCR recombination output is similarly shaped by thymic selection in related and unrelated pairs, with a minor effect exerted by inherited differences. Normalized repertoire overlap was always found to be slightly, but never significantly, higher in related mother-child pairs than in unrelated mother-child pairs. No persistent microchimeric T cell clones were detected, at a sensitivity of approximately 90 clones per million clonotypes. To look for features that set related mother-child pairs apart from unrelated individuals, the researchers ran deep NGS to compare the TCR beta repertoires of mothers and children. The mean age was roughly 36 +/- 4 years for the mothers and approximately 11 +/- 4 years for the children. After adapter ligation with NEBNext reagents, the libraries were sequenced on Illumina HiSeq 2000 with 100+100 nt paired-end reads. To avoid cross-contamination, the mother libraries and the child libraries were prepared a month apart and sequenced in separate runs. For each donor, somewhere between roughly 500,000 and 2,100,000 distinct TCR beta clonotypes were identified. Naive TCR beta clonotypes were estimated from low-frequency clonotypes matched to each donor's FACS-determined naive share, without sorting.

The sample consisted of blood. This receptor was obtained from a middle-aged woman in good health. Here the chain combines TRBV6-5 and TRBJ1-4; 9 of the junction bases match TRBD1. The CDR3 protein sequence reads: CASSYGTGRTNEKLFF. The DNA sequence follows: TGTGCCAGCAGTTACGGGACAGGGAGGACTAATGAAAAACTGTTTTTT.